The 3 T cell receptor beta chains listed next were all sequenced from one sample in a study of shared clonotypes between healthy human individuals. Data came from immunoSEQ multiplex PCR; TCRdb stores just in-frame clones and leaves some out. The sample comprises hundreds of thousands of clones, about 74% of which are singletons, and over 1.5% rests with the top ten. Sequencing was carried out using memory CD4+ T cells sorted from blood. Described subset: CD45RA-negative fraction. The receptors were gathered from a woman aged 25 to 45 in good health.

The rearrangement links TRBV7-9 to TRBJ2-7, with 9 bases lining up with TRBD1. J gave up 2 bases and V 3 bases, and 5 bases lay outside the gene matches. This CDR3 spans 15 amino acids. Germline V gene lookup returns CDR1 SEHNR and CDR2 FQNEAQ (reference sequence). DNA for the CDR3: TGTGCCAGCAGCTTCGGGGACAGGGCTACCTACGAGCAGTACTTC. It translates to CASSFGDRATYEQYF.

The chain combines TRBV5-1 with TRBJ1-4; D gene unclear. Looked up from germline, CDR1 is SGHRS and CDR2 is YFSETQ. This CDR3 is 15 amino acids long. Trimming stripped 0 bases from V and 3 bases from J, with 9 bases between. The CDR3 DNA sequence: TGCGCCAGCAGCTTGGGCACCCAGGCTAATGAAAAACTGTTTTTT. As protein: CASSLGTQANEKLFF.

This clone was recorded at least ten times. CDR3 in amino acids: CASSPEGRGRETEAFF. The CDR3, as DNA: TGTGCCAGCAGTCCCGAGGGCAGGGGGCGCGAGACTGAAGCTTTCTTT. The chain joins TRBV27 to TRBJ1-1; 8 nucleotides match TRBD1. From germline, CDR1 is MNHEY and CDR2 SMNVEV (reference sequence). Trimming took 5 bases from V and 5 from J; bases not matched to a gene: 13. This CDR3 is built from 16 residues.